This TCR beta chain comes out of a study of CD8 T cells in ankylosing spondylitis. This clonotype was counted ten times or more. The V gene's germline CDR1 is SGHAT and CDR2 FQNNGV. Deletions cut 2 bases from V and 3 bases from J, with 10 bases between. The CDR3 loop spans 14 amino acids. TCRdb recomputed calls from the 5' RACE reads with MiXCR, one row per CDR3 protein. Found here are around 300,000 distinct CDR3 sequences, around 20% of them singletons; the top ten hold roughly 3.6%. The chain has TRBV11-2 and TRBJ2-5, with D possibly TRBD1 on 6 matching bases. Sequenced sample: blood, either unsorted or a sorted T cell fraction (not recorded which). This TCR derives from a female donor with ankylosing spondylitis or in good health (not recorded which). The CDR3 sequence is CASSLQGLEETQYF. The CDR3 coding sequence is TGTGCCAGCAGCTTACAGGGGCTGGAAGAGACCCAGTACTTC.